This TCR beta chain was observed in a study of T cell responses to AZD1222 COVID-19 vaccine. Findings and caveats of the study: At study baseline, merely five or six AZD1222 recipients were seropositive. Repertoires were obtained only post-peak T cell response. Of spike-specific TCRs, nearly half reportedly target regions left unmutated in variants. The donor cohort was predominantly white British with a female majority, and clonal diversity may have been underestimated.

Profiling relied on immunoSEQ multiplex PCR, and the TCRdb table lists in-frame clones only, not all of them. The data show 65,000 to 95,000 clones, roughly nine tenths seen once. Comments on this clone: Its target is unknown.

CDR3 size: 17 residues. With V trimmed by 2 bases and J by 5 bases, 10 bases remained unmatched. Material: peripheral blood, obtained on day 0 of MenACWY control vaccination. The chain recombines TRBV23-1 with TRBJ2-7, with 12 bases that match TRBD1. TRBV23-1 is an ORF, and what it does is uncertain. The sequence was collected from an adult in good health. CDR3 amino acids: CASSQPTGTGGINEQYF. CDR3 bases: TGCGCCAGCAGTCAACCCACCGGGACAGGGGGCATCAACGAGCAGTACTTC.